These 24 T cell receptor beta chains originate from one sample sequenced in a study of long-term antiretroviral therapy in people with HIV. Runs used v3.0 of the immunoSEQ assay and were done at survey level. Some clones are missing from TCRdb's copy, which holds only in-frame ones; the method was immunoSEQ multiplex PCR. The sample contains 40,000 or so clones, 75% to 90% of which appear only once. The sample in question was unsorted PBMCs, obtained just before starting antiretroviral therapy. The source of these receptors is a woman aged 18-35 years with HIV.

CDR3 protein: CASSVGPLSGGRKNEQYF. CDR3 in DNA: TGTGCCAGCAGCGTAGGCCCTCTATCGGGCGGGAGGAAAAACGAGCAGTACTTC. This sequence joins TRBV9 and TRBJ2-7; 8 positions match TRBD2. The V gene end was trimmed by 0 bases and the J gene end by 5 bases; junction bases not matched to a gene: 16. CDR1 and CDR2 (germline): SGDLS, YYNGEE. The CDR3 spans 18 residues.

The sample holds one count of this clone. The chain carries TRBV5-1 and TRBJ2-7; D perhaps matches TRBD1 (5 bases). Germline CDR1 reads SGHRS; CDR2 reads YFSETQ. The CDR3 length is 15 residues. V lost 7 bases, J lost 6 bases, and 23 bases lay in between. The CDR3, as DNA: TGCGCCAGCGGGGCCCTCGACTCTTTCCCTCTCGAGCAGTACTTC. It specifies CASGALDSFPLEQYF. Looking up the rest from reference TRBV5-1 and TRBJ2-7 gives the full variable domain: KAGVTQTPRYLIKTRGQQVTLSCSPISGHRSVSWYQQTPGQGLQFLFEYFSETQRNKGNFPGRFSGRQFSNSRSEMNVSTLELGDSALYLCASGALDSFPLEQYFGPGTRLTVT.

V is TRBV12-1 and J is TRBJ2-4. TRBV12-1 is a pseudogene segment. This CDR3 has 14 amino acids. For the CDR3, the DNA is TGTGCCAGCAGCTGCTTTGGGACGTTAAACATTCAGTACTTC. This translates into CASSCFGTLNIQYF.

This rearrangement joins TRBV14 to TRBJ2-7, with 8 positions matching TRBD2. The CDR3 has 19 residues. Germline CDR1 and CDR2: SGHDN and FVKESK. V lost 2 bases and J lost 3; bases outside the gene matches: 18. The CDR3: CASSQNPLPGLVVDYEQYF. CDR3 DNA sequence: TGTGCCAGCAGCCAAAACCCTCTTCCGGGACTAGTAGTGGACTACGAGCAGTACTTC.

The chain has TRBV7-2 and TRBJ1-2; TRBD1 is a possible D gene (5 bases). The CDR3 extends over 15 amino acids. Germline-derived CDR1 and CDR2 are SGHTA and FQGNSA. Between the trimmed V and J ends, which lost 2 bases and 1 base, there was a span of 11 bases. The CDR3 sequence is CASSLRRDVNYGYTF. In DNA form, the CDR3 reads TGTGCCAGCAGCTTAAGAAGGGACGTTAACTATGGCTACACCTTC.

V gene TRBV29-1 combines with J gene TRBJ2-7; TRBD2 aligns across 9 bases. V was pared by 1 base and J by 6 bases, with 7 bases of the junction left unmatched. This CDR3 has 14 amino acids. Germline assignment: CDR1 SQVTM and CDR2 ANQGSEA. The CDR3 DNA follows: TGCAGCGTTGAAGTGGCTAGCGGGGAGGTCGAGCAGTACTTC. Encoded protein: CSVEVASGEVEQYF.

The J gene is TRBJ2-2, the V gene TRBV11-2, with 10 bases aligning to TRBD1. The V segment lost 1 base and the J segment 6 bases; nucleotides outside the gene matches: 8. The germline CDR1 and CDR2 sequences are SGHAT and FQNNGV. This CDR3 is 17 amino acids long. The CDR3 is CASSLGQGAPGAGELFF. The CDR3 region has the DNA TGTGCCAGCAGCTTAGGACAGGGGGCCCCGGGCGCCGGGGAGCTGTTTTTT.

The chain recombines TRBV28 with TRBJ2-7; D is unresolved. This CDR3 region has 15 residues. Trimming took off 7 bases at V and 7 bases at J, with 23 bases between the two ends. Germline values: CDR1 MDHEN, CDR2 SYDVKM. CDR3 sequence (DNA): TGTGCCAGCACCACCTCGTCGGGCCAGGCGAAGGAGCAGTACTTC. This gives the protein CASTTSSGQAKEQYF.

V usage is TRBV15 and J usage is TRBJ2-3; TRBD2 is a possible D gene (6 bases). Looked up from germline, CDR1 is LNHNV and CDR2 is YYDKDF (reference sequence). CDR3 length: 16 residues. Trimming cost V 4 bases and J 2 bases, with 16 bases left between them. The CDR3 coding sequence is TGTGCCACCAGCACACACCCGGGACTTACCACAGATACGCAGTATTTT. Residues: CATSTHPGLTTDTQYF.

The CDR3 reads CASSLWPGSYEQYF. The CDR3 DNA reads TGTGCCAGCAGTTTATGGCCGGGGAGCTACGAGCAGTACTTC. This sequence joins TRBV28 and TRBJ2-7; TRBD2 is a possible D gene (5 bases). V shed 0 bases and J shed 3 bases, with 9 bases lying between them. CDR3 length: 14 amino acids. CDR1 is MDHEN, CDR2 SYDVKM, per germline.

This clone was seen more than once but under ten times. The V gene is TRBV4-3, the J gene TRBJ1-4; possible D gene TRBD1, 5 bases. V gave up 5 bases and J gave up 0 bases, with 10 bases separating them. The germline gives CDR1 LGHNA, CDR2 YSLEER. The CDR3 extends over 15 amino acids. DNA for the CDR3: TGCGCCAGCAGCATCCAGGGTGCAACTAATGAAAAACTGTTTTTT. Encoded protein: CASSIQGATNEKLFF.

The chain joins TRBV21-1 to TRBJ2-1; the table's D call, TRBD1, was not checked against the DNA. TRBV21-1 is described as a pseudogene. The CDR3 contains 14 residues. CDR3 in amino acids: CASTESAYYNEQFF. The CDR3 region has the DNA TGTGCTTCGACAGAATCAGCCTACTACAATGAGCAGTTCTTC.

V gene TRBV25-1 combines with J gene TRBJ2-1; D gene ambiguous. V gave up 1 base and J gave up 6 bases, with 4 bases separating them. CDR3 length: 12 residues. CDR1 is MGHDK, CDR2 SYGVNS, per germline. The DNA of the CDR3 is TGTGCCAGCAGTGAATGGTTCAATGAGCAGTTCTTC. Its protein is CASSEWFNEQFF.

The V gene is TRBV5-6, the J gene TRBJ2-3, with D perhaps TRBD2 (6 bases). The CDR3 totals 12 residues. V gave up 4 bases and J gave up 7 bases, with 10 bases separating them. Per germline, CDR1 SGHDT and CDR2 YYEEEE. The CDR3 region is CASSRRGNTQYF. CDR3 DNA: TGTGCCAGCAGCCGCCGGGGGAATACGCAGTATTTT.

This chain connects TRBV9 to TRBJ2-1, with 8 bases identical to TRBD2. Germline V CDR1 and CDR2: SGDLS, YYNGEE. V gave up 4 bases and J gave up 2 bases; unmatched junction bases: 11. The CDR3 has 17 residues. The CDR3 nucleotides read TGTGCCAGCAGCTTTAATCCAGCGGGAGCAGCCTACAATGAGCAGTTCTTC. Translation: CASSFNPAGAAYNEQFF.

The gene calls are TRBV2 and TRBJ2-2; D uncertain. Trimming cost V 5 bases and J 2 bases, with 12 bases left between them. The CDR3 has 15 residues. CDR1 is SNHLY and CDR2 is FYNNEI in the germline V gene. CDR3 sequence reads: CASSQRTDNTGELFF. For the CDR3, the DNA is TGTGCCAGCAGTCAGAGGACGGATAACACCGGGGAGCTGTTTTTT. Using reference TRBV2 and TRBJ2-2 for the parts outside the CDR3, the full variable domain is EPEVTQTPSHQVTQMGQEVILRCVPISNHLYFYWYRQILGQKVEFLVSFYNNEISEKSEIFDDQFSVERPDGSNFTLKIRSTKLEDSAMYFCASSQRTDNTGELFFGEGSRLTVL.

This clone occurred a few times. V is TRBV20-1 and J is TRBJ2-1; possibly TRBD1 for D (5 bases). The CDR3 totals 11 residues. Germline CDR1 and CDR2: DFQATT and SNEGSKA (reference sequence). V gave up 3 bases and J gave up 9 bases, with 9 bases separating them. Written as DNA, the CDR3 is TGCAGTGCTAGGATGACAGTTGAGCAGTTCTTC. It yields the protein CSARMTVEQFF.

This chain joins TRBV19 and TRBJ2-7; 7 nucleotides line up with TRBD1. Germline CDR1 and CDR2: LNHDA and SQIVND (reference sequence). V trimming: 8 bases; J trimming: 7 bases; junction bases outside the gene matches: 11. The CDR3 is 13 residues long. CDR3 protein: CASSGTVAIEQYF. CDR3 DNA: TGTGCCAGTTCTGGGACAGTAGCAATAGAGCAGTACTTC.

The chain recombines TRBV10-3 with TRBJ1-2; TRBD1 might be the D (5 bases). The CDR3 has 14 amino acids. Germline V lookup: CDR1 ENHRY, CDR2 SYGVKD. Trimming cost V 2 bases and J 7 bases, with 14 bases left between them. The CDR3 spells CAISEPGGRGGYTF. In DNA form, the CDR3 reads TGTGCCATCAGTGAGCCTGGCGGGAGGGGTGGCTACACCTTC.

The rearrangement uses TRBV5-8 and TRBJ2-7, with 7 nucleotides matching TRBD1. The CDR3 is 13 residues long. The germline V gene has CDR1 SGHTS and CDR2 YDEGEE. With V trimmed by 5 bases and J by 3 bases, 5 bases remained unmatched. The CDR3 loop is CASRPTGYYEQYF. CDR3 sequence (DNA): TGTGCCAGCAGACCGACAGGGTACTACGAGCAGTACTTC.

This chain links TRBV7-6 with TRBJ2-1; 9 bases line up with TRBD2. Germline assignment: CDR1 SGHVS and CDR2 FNYEAQ. This CDR3 comprises 15 residues. The ends lost 5 bases at V and 2 bases at J; junction bases unmatched: 4. CDR3 amino acids: CASSPSGRTYNEQFF. DNA of the CDR3: TGTGCCAGCAGCCCAAGCGGGAGGACCTACAATGAGCAGTTCTTC. Based on the CDR3 plus reference TRBV7-6 and TRBJ2-1, the full variable domain is GAGVSQSPRYKVTKRGQDVALRCDPISGHVSLYWYRQALGQGPEFLTYFNYEAQQDKSGLPNDRFSAERPEGSISTLTIQRTEQRDSAMYRCASSPSGRTYNEQFFGPGTRLTVL.

The chain combines TRBV7-3 with TRBJ2-7, with 9 bases fitting TRBD2. This CDR3 has 14 residues. The germline V gene has CDR1 SGHTA and CDR2 FQGTGA. Trimming cost V 5 bases and J 6 bases; bases outside gene matches: 8. CDR3 region: CASSSSGSSSEQYF. CDR3 sequence (DNA): TGTGCCAGCAGCAGTAGCGGGAGCAGCTCCGAGCAGTACTTC.

This chain joins TRBV7-9 and TRBJ2-1; D gene ambiguous. Deletions cut 3 bases from V and 5 bases from J, with 8 bases between. This CDR3 has 13 residues. Germline CDR1 is SEHNR and CDR2 is FQNEAQ (reference sequence). This chain's CDR3 is CASSLIQNNEQFF. The CDR3 nucleotides are TGTGCCAGCAGCTTGATACAGAACAATGAGCAGTTCTTC.

Only one count was recorded for this clone. The rearrangement joins TRBV6-4 to TRBJ2-5; 11 bases line up with TRBD2. J gave up 1 base and V 2 bases, and 0 bases lay outside the gene matches. The germline gives CDR1 MRHNA, CDR2 SNTAGT. The CDR3 is 15 residues long. CDR3 region: CASSDGTSGQETQYF. The DNA of the CDR3 is TGTGCCAGCAGTGACGGGACTAGCGGCCAAGAGACCCAGTACTTC.